These 18 T cell receptor beta chains were sequenced from one sample in a study of blood T cell repertoires in COVID-19. Assay: immunoSEQ multiplex PCR; the TCRdb copy retains only in-frame clones and omits some. Of approximately 50,000 clones detected, more than 90% appear once; the ten largest clones hold 5.5% to 6.5%. Sequences were obtained from peripheral blood. The receptors come from a man aged 50 to 59 with active COVID-19.

This chain connects TRBV6-1 to TRBJ2-1, with TRBD1 matching 7 bases. The CDR3 is 16 residues long. Germline V gene lookup returns CDR1 MNHNS and CDR2 SASEGT. The trim removed 4 bases at V and 0 bases at J, leaving 6 bases unmatched. Here the CDR3 DNA reads TGTGCCAGCAGTGCCCGACAGGGTCTCTCCTACAATGAGCAGTTCTTC. As protein: CASSARQGLSYNEQFF.

The rearrangement links TRBV5-1 to TRBJ2-7; perhaps TRBD2 as D (6 bases). Deletions cut 0 bases from V and 6 bases from J, with 10 bases between. Germline CDR1 reads SGHRS; CDR2 reads YFSETQ. The CDR3 contains 13 residues. Here the CDR3 reads CASSLAPGGEQYF. Here the CDR3 DNA reads TGCGCCAGCAGCTTGGCCCCCGGGGGCGAGCAGTACTTC.

This clone was seen once. V gene TRBV9 combines with J gene TRBJ1-3, with 7 bases that match TRBD1. This CDR3 is 15 amino acids long. The germline CDR1 and CDR2 sequences are SGDLS and YYNGEE. With 3 bases clipped from V and 4 bases from J, the junction kept 7 bases outside the gene matches. This chain's CDR3 is CASSAGTAQGNTIYF. CDR3 coding DNA: TGTGCCAGCAGCGCAGGGACAGCGCAAGGAAACACCATATATTTT.

The CDR3 DNA is TGTGCCAGCAGCAGACAGGGGGGGTCAAACACTGAAGCTTTCTTT. Its translation is CASSRQGGSNTEAFF. The rearrangement links TRBV6-5 to TRBJ1-1; TRBD1 agrees at 9 bases. The CDR3 contains 15 residues. Germline V gives CDR1 MNHEY, CDR2 SVGAGI. The trim removed 6 bases at V and 2 bases at J, leaving 7 bases unmatched.

CDR3 sequence (DNA): TGTGCCAGCAGCCCGGACAGGGGGCTTACTGAAGCTTTCTTT. Encoded protein: CASSPDRGLTEAFF. The chain joins TRBV7-2 to TRBJ1-1; 11 bases line up with TRBD1. V shed 5 bases and J 5 bases; nucleotides not matched to a gene: 4. The CDR3 runs to 14 residues. The germline gives CDR1 SGHTA, CDR2 FQGNSA.

V gene TRBV18 combines with J gene TRBJ2-3; D is perhaps TRBD1 (6 bases). The CDR3 consists of 15 residues. Trimming cost V 6 bases and J 2 bases, with 15 bases left between them. From germline, CDR1 is KGHSH and CDR2 LQKENI. The CDR3 DNA follows: TGTGCCAGCTCCCCTGTATGGGGGCACACAGATACGCAGTATTTT. This sequence encodes CASSPVWGHTDTQYF.

The V and J genes are TRBV6-5 and TRBJ2-1, with TRBD2 identical over 8 bases. The germline gives CDR1 MNHEY, CDR2 SVGAGI. The CDR3 loop spans 14 amino acids. Trimming at V came to 5 bases and at J to 4 bases, leaving 4 bases not matched to a gene. CDR3 coding DNA: TGTGCCAGCAGTCTAACTAGCGGTTACAATGAGCAGTTCTTC. This sequence encodes CASSLTSGYNEQFF.

The chain carries TRBV2 and TRBJ2-1, with 8 bases that match TRBD1. There are 17 residues in the CDR3. V lost 5 bases, J lost 0 bases, and 9 bases stayed unmatched. Germline V gene lookup returns CDR1 SNHLY and CDR2 FYNNEI. CDR3 sequence reads: CASSRPVDRASYNEQFF. DNA of the CDR3: TGTGCCAGCAGTCGCCCTGTGGACAGGGCCTCCTACAATGAGCAGTTCTTC.

The chain links TRBV5-1 to TRBJ2-7, with D maybe TRBD1 (6 bases). There are 14 residues in the CDR3. Germline values: CDR1 SGHRS, CDR2 YFSETQ. With 4 bases removed from V and 2 bases from J, the gap between germline ends came to 13 bases. CDR3 amino acids: CASSLRQAPYEQYF. In DNA, the CDR3 is TGCGCCAGCAGCCTCCGACAGGCCCCCTACGAGCAGTACTTC. Looking up the rest from reference TRBV5-1 and TRBJ2-7 gives the full variable domain: KAGVTQTPRYLIKTRGQQVTLSCSPISGHRSVSWYQQTPGQGLQFLFEYFSETQRNKGNFPGRFSGRQFSNSRSEMNVSTLELGDSALYLCASSLRQAPYEQYFGPGTRLTVT.

The rearrangement links TRBV3-1 (or the pseudogene TRBV3-2) to TRBJ1-2, with TRBD1 matching over 8 bases. CDR1 is LGHDT, CDR2 YNNKEL, per germline (reference sequence). V lost 0 bases, J lost 7 bases, and 13 bases stayed unmatched. The CDR3 length is 17 residues. CDR3 sequence (DNA): TGTGCCAGCAGCCAAGATAGGGCAGGGGGCGCCCGGGGTGGCTACACCTTC. Protein sequence: CASSQDRAGGARGGYTF.

This sequence joins TRBV10-1 and TRBJ2-7; 7 bases match TRBD1. The trim removed 4 bases at V and 2 bases at J, leaving 2 bases unmatched. CDR1 WNHNN and CDR2 SYGVQD come from the germline V gene (reference sequence). The CDR3 has 13 amino acids. The CDR3 DNA is TGCGCCAGCAGTGTGGGGACAGCCTACGAGCAGTACTTC. Translated: CASSVGTAYEQYF.

This chain links TRBV19 with TRBJ1-5; 7 bases are shared with TRBD1. The CDR3 contains 18 residues. The V gene's germline CDR1 is LNHDA and CDR2 SQIVND (reference sequence). V shed 1 base, J shed 3 bases, and the junction held 12 bases outside the gene matches. Here the CDR3 DNA reads TGTGCCAGTAGTATAGGACCGCCGGGACAGCTGGACAATCAGCCCCAGCATTTT. It codes for CASSIGPPGQLDNQPQHF.

This rearrangement joins TRBV5-1 to TRBJ2-3; D unresolved. The germline V gene has CDR1 SGHRS and CDR2 YFSETQ. V lost 4 bases to trimming and J lost 3 bases, with 6 bases between them. The CDR3 is made up of 12 amino acids. CDR3: CASSPQTDTQYF. Written as DNA, the CDR3 is TGCGCCAGCAGCCCTCAGACAGATACGCAGTATTTT.

The CDR3 spells CASSAQGARTDTQYF. CDR3 coding DNA: TGTGCCAGCAGTGCTCAGGGGGCGCGGACAGATACGCAGTATTTT. The rearrangement uses TRBV2 and TRBJ2-3; 8 bases match TRBD1. Germline lookup yields CDR1 SNHLY and CDR2 FYNNEI. The CDR3 is made up of 15 amino acids. V gave up 4 bases and J gave up 3 bases; unmatched junction bases: 6.

J is TRBJ1-1 and V is TRBV5-1, with TRBD1 matching over 7 bases. Trimming took 2 bases from V and 6 from J; bases not matched to a gene: 10. Germline CDR1 reads SGHRS; CDR2 reads YFSETQ. The CDR3 is 15 amino acids. CDR3 in DNA: TGCGCCAGCAGCTTAACGACGACAGGGAGGTCTGAAGCTTTCTTT. This sequence encodes CASSLTTTGRSEAFF.

The V call is TRBV11-1, the J call TRBJ2-3, with 8 nucleotides matching TRBD2. There are 13 residues in the CDR3. Germline V gene data show CDR1 as SGHAT and CDR2 as FQDESV (reference sequence). With 0 bases clipped from V and 14 bases from J, the junction kept 7 bases outside the gene matches. The CDR3 loop is CASSLASGSVWYF. The CDR3 DNA follows: TGTGCCAGCAGCTTAGCGAGCGGGAGTGTTTGGTATTTT.

The chain employs TRBV7-8 and TRBJ2-2, with TRBD2 matching over 16 bases. The CDR3 runs 18 residues. The trim removed 5 bases at V and 3 bases at J, leaving 6 bases unmatched. Germline CDR1 is SGHVS and CDR2 is FQNEAQ. The CDR3 loop is CASSPGTSGREHTGELFF. The CDR3 DNA follows: TGTGCCAGCAGCCCTGGGACTAGCGGGAGGGAACACACCGGGGAGCTGTTTTTT.

The rearrangement links TRBV5-1 to TRBJ1-2, with 8 bases matching TRBD1. This CDR3 is 16 amino acids long. V lost 4 bases, J lost 3 bases, and 11 bases stayed unmatched. The germline V gene encodes CDR1 SGHRS and CDR2 YFSETQ. In nucleotides, the CDR3 is TGCGCCAGCAGCCCATCCAGGGGGCGAGGGGACTATGGCTACACCTTC. Translating it yields CASSPSRGRGDYGYTF.